A single sample gave rise to the 32 T cell receptor beta chains below, sequenced in a study of T cells after yellow fever vaccination. TCRdb independently ran MiXCR on the 5' RACE reads; one entry per CDR3 protein. The sample lists 140,000 to 150,000 distinct CDR3 sequences; just over 6.5% were seen once. Sequencing used CD4+ T cells sorted from PBMCs, obtained 10 days after the yellow fever booster vaccination. These receptors all come from a young man who received the YFV17D yellow fever vaccine.

Concerning this clonotype: A much larger clone differs from this one at a single base, so this may be a read error. The chain's CDR3 is CASSLTERYSWELFF. The DNA for the CDR3 is TGTGCCAGCAGCTTGACAGAGAGATATTCCTGGGAGCTGTTTTTT. This chain connects TRBV7-9 to TRBJ2-2, with a weak D call TRBD1 (5 bases). The CDR3 is 15 residues long. With 3 bases removed from V and 9 bases from J, the gap between germline ends came to 17 bases. In germline, CDR1 is SEHNR, CDR2 FQNEAQ (reference sequence).

In its sample, this clonotype was seen many times. The V and J genes are TRBV5-8 and TRBJ2-4; unclear D gene. The V and J ends lost 0 bases and 2 bases respectively, with 12 bases between them. The germline gives CDR1 SGHTS, CDR2 YDEGEE. This CDR3 contains 16 residues. The DNA for the CDR3 is TGTGCCAGCAGCTTGGGTAGAGTAGCAACCAAAAACATTCAGTACTTC. As protein: CASSLGRVATKNIQYF.

Only a few counts were recorded for this clonotype. The chain joins TRBV3-2 to TRBJ1-3; the table names TRBD1, a call not compared with the DNA. TRBV3-2 is an annotated pseudogene. The CDR3 spans 23 residues. CDR3 loop: CASSQKTRQRQHTSFLSGNTIYF. The CDR3 bases are TGTGCCAGCAGCCAAAAAACACGACAGAGACAACACACTTCATTCCTCTCTGGAAACACCATATATTTT.

This clonotype was seen ten or more times. The chain links TRBV5-5 to TRBJ1-3; 10 bases line up with TRBD1. Germline loops: CDR1 SGHKS, CDR2 YYEKEE (reference sequence). The CDR3 length is 15 residues. The ends lost 8 bases at V and 4 bases at J; junction bases unmatched: 9. The DNA for the CDR3 is TGTGCCAGTCACAGGGGGGACAGGGGAGGAAACACCATATATTTT. It encodes CASHRGDRGGNTIYF.

This clonotype was picked up many times. The genes are TRBV25-1 and TRBJ2-7; D may match TRBD1 or TRBD2 (5 bases each). Looked up from germline, CDR1 is MGHDK and CDR2 is SYGVNS. Trimming took 7 bases from V and 1 from J, leaving 17 bases between them. The CDR3 sequence is 15 residues long. The DNA for the CDR3 is TGTGCCAGCACCGCCGGGGCAGGGCGATCCTACGAGCAGTACTTC. Its translation is CASTAGAGRSYEQYF.

This clonotype was counted at least ten times. The V and J genes are TRBV6-5 and TRBJ1-5, with TRBD1 matching 7 bases. Germline assignment: CDR1 MNHEY and CDR2 SVGAGI. The CDR3 sequence is 13 residues long. With V trimmed by 7 bases and J by 6 bases, 6 bases remained unmatched. CDR3 DNA: TGTGCCAGCACCAGGGGGGTAAGTCAGCCCCAGCATTTT. Its protein product is CASTRGVSQPQHF.

This clonotype was seen ten or more times. This rearrangement joins TRBV7-2 to TRBJ2-3; D is uncertain. CDR3 size: 10 residues. CDR1 is SGHTA and CDR2 is FQGNSA in the germline V gene. V dropped 5 bases and J dropped 3 bases, with 0 bases sitting between them. The DNA for the CDR3 is TGTGCCAGCAGCACAGATACGCAGTATTTT. Translation gives CASSTDTQYF.

A remark on this clonotype: This could be a read error, since a much larger clone is one nucleotide away. This chain links TRBV12-3 or TRBV12-4 with TRBJ2-1, with D possibly being TRBD1 (6 bases). This CDR3 is built from 11 residues. Trimming removed 10 bases at V and 10 bases at J, with 14 bases between. Written as DNA, the CDR3 is TGTGCCACCTGTGATAGGGGGGAGCAGTTCTTC. As protein: CATCDRGEQFF.

Notes on this clonotype: A much larger clone lies one base from this, so it may be a read error. The chain uses TRBV7-9 and TRBJ2-1; tentatively, D is TRBD1 (5 bases). In germline, CDR1 is SEHNR, CDR2 FQNEAQ (reference sequence). The CDR3 totals 13 residues. Trimming took off 4 bases at V and 8 bases at J, with 12 bases between the two ends. The DNA for the CDR3 is TGTGCCAGCAGCTCGACAGCTAACGATGAGCAGTTCTTC. It specifies CASSSTANDEQFF.

This clonotype was detected many times. CDR3: CSARDSQGVGEAFF. CDR3 DNA: TGCAGTGCTAGAGATTCCCAGGGGGTCGGTGAAGCTTTCTTT. The V and J genes are TRBV20-1 and TRBJ1-1, with 7 bases lining up with TRBD1. There are 14 residues in the CDR3. Germline V gene data show CDR1 as DFQATT and CDR2 as SNEGSKA (reference sequence). Losses at the gene ends were 0 bases for V and 7 bases for J; bases not matched to a gene: 8.

Ten or more counts support this clonotype. The chain links TRBV7-9 to TRBJ2-2; D ambiguous. The CDR3 extends over 14 amino acids. V was shortened by 5 bases and J by 6 bases, with 13 bases between the two germline ends. CDR1 and CDR2 from the germline V gene are SEHNR and FQNEAQ (reference sequence). CDR3 in amino acids: CASSQSRVPGELFF. For the CDR3, the DNA is TGTGCCAGCAGCCAGAGCCGGGTTCCCGGGGAGCTGTTTTTT.

This clonotype was detected many times. The V and J genes are TRBV20-1 and TRBJ2-7; TRBD2 matches at 9 bases. V was clipped by 2 bases and J by 3 bases; unmatched bases: 2. The CDR3 runs 13 residues. Germline CDR1 and CDR2: DFQATT and SNEGSKA (reference sequence). The CDR3: CSARQAGGYEQYF. The CDR3 nucleotides read TGCAGTGCTAGACAAGCGGGAGGCTACGAGCAGTACTTC.

This clonotype occurred many times. The chain employs TRBV10-3 and TRBJ2-5, with TRBD1 identical over 9 bases. The germline gives CDR1 ENHRY, CDR2 SYGVKD. This CDR3 is built from 15 residues. Trimming cost V 4 bases and J 3 bases; bases outside gene matches: 6. CDR3 sequence reads: CAISAAGTGKETQYF. For the CDR3, the DNA is TGTGCCATCAGTGCTGCCGGGACAGGGAAAGAGACCCAGTACTTC.

This clonotype was counted only a few times. The gene calls are TRBV5-1 and TRBJ1-6; D is perhaps TRBD1 (6 bases). The V end was cut by 4 bases, the J end by 5 bases, with 10 bases between. Germline CDR1 and CDR2: SGHRS and YFSETQ. The CDR3 is made up of 14 amino acids. The CDR3 loop reads CASSATGNNSPLHF. DNA for the CDR3: TGCGCCAGCAGCGCAACAGGGAATAATTCACCCCTCCACTTT. The complete variable domain, with remaining parts taken from reference TRBV5-1 and TRBJ1-6, reads KAGVTQTPRYLIKTRGQQVTLSCSPISGHRSVSWYQQTPGQGLQFLFEYFSETQRNKGNFPGRFSGRQFSNSRSEMNVSTLELGDSALYLCASSATGNNSPLHFGNGTRLTVT.

This clonotype was observed a handful of times. The chain employs TRBV5-1 and TRBJ1-1; TRBD1 is a possible D gene (6 bases). This CDR3 spans 14 amino acids. Between the trimmed V and J ends, which lost 3 bases and 4 bases, there was a span of 13 bases. Germline assignment: CDR1 SGHRS and CDR2 YFSETQ. The CDR3: CASSWQGSGTEAFF. In nucleotides, the CDR3 is TGCGCCAGCAGCTGGCAGGGGTCGGGCACTGAAGCTTTCTTT.

The sample holds many counts of this clonotype. V is TRBV20-1 and J is TRBJ2-3; TRBD2 agrees at 13 bases. This CDR3 has 17 residues. Trimming cost V 6 bases and J 3 bases; bases outside gene matches: 12. Germline loops: CDR1 DFQATT, CDR2 SNEGSKA (reference sequence). The CDR3 spells CSARGTSGTPNTDTQYF. The CDR3 nucleotides read TGCAGTGCCCGGGGGACTAGCGGGACTCCTAATACAGATACGCAGTATTTT.

This clonotype was seen many times. This sequence joins TRBV5-1 and TRBJ2-7; possibly TRBD2 for D (5 bases). V lost 4 bases and J lost 2, with 16 bases in between. In germline, CDR1 is SGHRS, CDR2 YFSETQ. CDR3 length equals 15 residues. CDR3 coding DNA: TGCGCCAGCAGCCCGGAGGCGGGTCCCACCTACGAGCAGTACTTC. Protein product: CASSPEAGPTYEQYF.

This clonotype was seen many times. The chain is built from TRBV4-3 and TRBJ1-5; the match to TRBD1 covers 11 bases. The CDR3 has 19 amino acids. Germline V gene lookup returns CDR1 LGHNA and CDR2 YSLEER. V lost 0 bases to trimming and J lost 2 bases; unmatched junction nucleotides: 9. The CDR3 protein is CASSQDLGQGVGGNQPQHF. In nucleotides, the CDR3 is TGCGCCAGCAGCCAAGATTTGGGACAGGGGGTTGGTGGCAATCAGCCCCAGCATTTT.

This clonotype was seen only a few times. This chain joins TRBV30 and TRBJ1-4, with 10 bases identical to TRBD1. Germline V gives CDR1 GTSNPN, CDR2 SVGIG (reference sequence). Losses at the gene ends were 0 bases for V and 4 bases for J; bases not matched to a gene: 2. This CDR3 has 15 amino acids. The CDR3 region has the DNA TGTGCCTGGAGTGTAGGGACAGGGGATAATGAAAAACTGTTTTTT. It encodes CAWSVGTGDNEKLFF.

The sample holds many counts of this clonotype. The chain recombines TRBV7-2 with TRBJ2-7; 13 nucleotides line up with TRBD2. The CDR3 runs 16 residues. Germline CDR1 reads SGHTA; CDR2 reads FQGNSA. The ends lost 6 bases at V and 2 bases at J; junction bases unmatched: 7. The CDR3 DNA sequence: TGTGCCAGCAGAAAAGGACTAGCGGGGGCCACCTACGAGCAGTACTTC. Residues: CASRKGLAGATYEQYF.

This clonotype has a count of ten or more. The chain employs TRBV20-1 and TRBJ2-5, with 13 nucleotides matching TRBD2. Germline trimming cut 5 bases from V and 5 bases from J; bases unmatched to any gene: 2. The CDR3 runs to 13 residues. Germline V gives CDR1 DFQATT, CDR2 SNEGSKA (reference sequence). The CDR3: CSAPGLAGETQYF. The CDR3 coding sequence is TGCAGTGCTCCGGGACTAGCGGGGGAGACCCAGTACTTC.

This clonotype was detected many times. This sequence joins TRBV7-2 and TRBJ2-1, with D maybe TRBD2 (5 bases). CDR3 length: 14 residues. Trimming cost V 1 base and J 4 bases, with 8 bases left between them. Germline lookup yields CDR1 SGHTA and CDR2 FQGNSA. The CDR3 region has the DNA TGTGCCAGCAGCTTAGGGACTGAGTACAATGAGCAGTTCTTC. This sequence encodes CASSLGTEYNEQFF.

This clonotype was observed a few times. The chain carries TRBV3-1 and TRBJ2-5; TRBD2 aligns across 9 bases. This CDR3 has 15 residues. CDR1 LGHDT and CDR2 YNNKEL come from the germline V gene (reference sequence). J was trimmed by 3 bases and V by 2 bases; bases with no gene match: 4. CDR3 in DNA: TGTGCCAGCAGCCAACGGCTAGCGGGAAAAGAGACCCAGTACTTC. Protein: CASSQRLAGKETQYF.

Many counts were recorded for this clonotype. The chain recombines TRBV27 with TRBJ1-2, with 7 bases that match TRBD1. The CDR3 covers 13 residues. V shed 5 bases and J 6 bases; nucleotides not matched to a gene: 6. The germline V gene encodes CDR1 MNHEY and CDR2 SMNVEV (reference sequence). In DNA form, the CDR3 reads TGTGCCAGCAGTACTCGACAGGGCCATGGCTACACCTTC. Residues: CASSTRQGHGYTF.

This clonotype was detected only a few times. This chain connects TRBV14 to TRBJ1-6; no clear D gene. The V gene lost 0 bases and the J gene lost 8 bases, with 8 bases spanning the gap. CDR3 length equals 14 residues. The germline V gene has CDR1 SGHDN and CDR2 FVKESK. The CDR3 region has the DNA TGTGCCAGCAGCCAAGACCTGGGTTATTCACCCCTCCACTTT. Protein product: CASSQDLGYSPLHF.

This clonotype came up many times. CDR3 sequence: CSAGGDEQYF. The DNA for the CDR3 is TGCAGTGCTGGGGGGGACGAGCAGTACTTC. This chain uses TRBV20-1 with TRBJ2-7, with 7 bases that match TRBD2. The CDR3 sequence is 10 residues long. The V gene end was trimmed by 5 bases and the J gene end by 5 bases; junction bases not matched to a gene: 0. Germline V lookup: CDR1 DFQATT, CDR2 SNEGSKA (reference sequence).

This clonotype showed up just a few times. J is TRBJ2-7 and V is TRBV6-6; no firm D call. Trimming shortened V by 3 bases and J by 6 bases, and 9 bases separated the two germline ends. This CDR3 spans 12 amino acids. CDR1 is MNHNY and CDR2 is SVGAGI in the germline V gene (reference sequence). The CDR3 region has the DNA TGTGCCAGCAGTTATGTGGTGCCCGAGCAGTACTTC. Translated: CASSYVVPEQYF.

This clonotype was detected ten times or more. V usage is TRBV20-1 and J usage is TRBJ1-5, with D perhaps matching TRBD1 (6 bases). Germline V gene sequence: CDR1 DFQATT, CDR2 SNEGSKA (reference sequence). Trimming removed 4 bases at V and 3 bases at J, with 10 bases between. This CDR3 region has 13 residues. The CDR3 is CSAIGTLNQPQHF. As DNA, the CDR3 is TGCAGTGCTATCGGGACACTCAATCAGCCCCAGCATTTT.

This clonotype was counted many times. The CDR3 region is CASSKGENNEQFF. In DNA, the CDR3 is TGTGCCAGCAGCAAGGGGGAAAACAATGAGCAGTTCTTC. The genes are TRBV5-8 and TRBJ2-1; a weak D match, TRBD1 (6 bases). The V end lost 4 bases, the J end lost 5 bases, and 10 bases lay between the germline ends. The CDR3 runs to 13 residues. From germline, CDR1 is SGHTS and CDR2 YDEGEE.

V usage is TRBV24-1 and J usage is TRBJ2-3; D is possibly TRBD1 (7 bases). Germline V lookup: CDR1 KGHDR, CDR2 SFDVKD. Trimming stripped 4 bases from V and 7 bases from J, with 20 bases between. This CDR3 spans 16 amino acids. The CDR3 is CATSDRAEGAGYTQYF. CDR3 bases: TGTGCCACCAGTGACCGGGCGGAGGGGGCAGGGTATACGCAGTATTTT.

This clonotype has at least ten counts. The chain carries TRBV2 and TRBJ2-5; 7 bases are shared with TRBD2. The CDR3 covers 14 residues. CDR1 is SNHLY and CDR2 is FYNNEI in the germline V gene. V lost 2 bases to trimming and J lost 10 bases; unmatched junction nucleotides: 10. In nucleotides, the CDR3 is TGTGCCAGCAGTGAATATGCGGGAGAAGCCCTCCAGTACTTC. Its protein product is CASSEYAGEALQYF.

This clonotype has at least ten counts. This chain joins TRBV5-1 and TRBJ1-1, with D unclear. Per the germline V gene, CDR1 is SGHRS and CDR2 is YFSETQ. V lost 1 base and J 1 base, leaving 11 bases between the germline ends. This CDR3 spans 15 amino acids. The CDR3 nucleotides are TGCGCCAGCAGCTTGTCGTTTAGTGGGAACACTGAAGCTTTCTTT. The encoded protein is CASSLSFSGNTEAFF.